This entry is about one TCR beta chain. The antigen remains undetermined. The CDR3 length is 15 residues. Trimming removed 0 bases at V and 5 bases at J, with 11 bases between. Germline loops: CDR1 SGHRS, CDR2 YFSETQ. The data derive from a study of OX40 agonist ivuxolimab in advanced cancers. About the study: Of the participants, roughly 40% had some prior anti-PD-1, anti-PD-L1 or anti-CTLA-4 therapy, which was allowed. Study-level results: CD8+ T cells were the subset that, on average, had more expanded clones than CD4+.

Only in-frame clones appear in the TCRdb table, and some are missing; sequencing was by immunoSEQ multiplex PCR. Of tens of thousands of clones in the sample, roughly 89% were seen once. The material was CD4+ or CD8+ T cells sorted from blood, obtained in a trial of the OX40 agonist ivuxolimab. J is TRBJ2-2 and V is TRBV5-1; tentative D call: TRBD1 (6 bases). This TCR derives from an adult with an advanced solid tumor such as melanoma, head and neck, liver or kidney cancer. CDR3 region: CASSLEAQGTGELFF. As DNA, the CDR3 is TGCGCCAGCAGCTTGGAGGCACAGGGAACCGGGGAGCTGTTTTTT.